One sample yielded the 25 T cell receptor beta chains listed below, sequenced in a study of shared T cell receptors in the human thymus. Clones were read by immunoSEQ multiplex PCR, and TCRdb kept only the in-frame ones, dropping some. The sample has 640,000 or so clones; 80% to 90% are singletons. These data are also associated with another study on human thymus T cells.

Material for sequencing was thymocytes. The receptors were sampled from a boy younger than two with a congenital heart defect.

The chain links TRBV6-5 to TRBJ2-3; 10 bases fit TRBD1. The CDR3 consists of 15 residues. Germline V gene data show CDR1 as MNHEY and CDR2 as SVGAGI. Trimming cost V 6 bases and J 5 bases; bases outside gene matches: 8. This chain's CDR3 is CASRSHRDRGDTQYF. The DNA for the CDR3 is TGTGCCAGCAGGAGTCACCGGGACAGGGGAGATACGCAGTATTTT.

This chain uses TRBV28 with TRBJ1-4; TRBD1 agrees at 9 bases. Germline-derived CDR1 and CDR2 are MDHEN and SYDVKM. V was clipped by 4 bases and J by 5 bases; unmatched bases: 11. The CDR3 has 17 amino acids. The CDR3 nucleotides read TGTGCCAGCAGTTCCAACAGGGGGCCTTGGAAAAATGAAAAACTGTTTTTT. Amino acids: CASSSNRGPWKNEKLFF.

CDR3 sequence: CASSCAKGGRDTGELFF. The CDR3 coding sequence is TGTGCCAGCAGCTGCGCGAAAGGGGGAAGAGACACCGGGGAGCTGTTTTTT. This chain joins TRBV14 and TRBJ2-2, with D tentatively TRBD1 (6 bases). Per germline, CDR1 SGHDN and CDR2 FVKESK. V lost 5 bases and J 3 bases, leaving 19 bases between the germline ends. The CDR3 extends over 17 amino acids.

The chain recombines TRBV7-2 with TRBJ2-7; 11 positions match TRBD2. The CDR3 is 16 amino acids. The V and J ends lost 5 bases and 2 bases, in that order; junction bases with no gene match: 8. Germline CDR1 and CDR2: SGHTA and FQGNSA. CDR3 residues: CASSPTVGLAAYEQYF. The DNA of the CDR3 is TGTGCCAGCAGCCCGACTGTGGGACTAGCGGCCTACGAGCAGTACTTC.

This clone was observed a single time. The rearrangement uses TRBV19 and TRBJ1-4; D is ambiguous. In germline, CDR1 is LNHDA, CDR2 SQIVND (reference sequence). This CDR3 comprises 16 residues. V was pared by 3 bases and J by 0 bases, with 11 bases between. This CDR3 reads CASSIQNNATNEKLFF. The DNA of the CDR3 is TGTGCCAGTAGTATCCAGAACAATGCAACTAATGAAAAACTGTTTTTT.

The V gene is TRBV6-5, the J gene TRBJ2-1, with 9 bases that match TRBD2. Losses at the gene ends were 5 bases for V and 4 bases for J; bases not matched to a gene: 3. Germline CDR1 is MNHEY and CDR2 is SVGAGI. The CDR3 is 14 amino acids. CDR3 DNA: TGTGCCAGCAGTGAGCGGGGGGCTTACAATGAGCAGTTCTTC. It yields the protein CASSERGAYNEQFF.

The chain joins TRBV9 to TRBJ1-1, with D possibly being TRBD1 (5 bases). The CDR3 consists of 14 residues. V lost 0 bases and J 6 bases, leaving 12 bases between the germline ends. Germline V lookup: CDR1 SGDLS, CDR2 YYNGEE. In DNA, the CDR3 is TGTGCCAGCAGCGTAGGTGGGGGGGATGCTGAAGCTTTCTTT. It yields the protein CASSVGGGDAEAFF.

The chain carries TRBV5-4 and TRBJ2-1; 10 positions agree with TRBD2. Germline V gene lookup returns CDR1 SGHNT and CDR2 YYREEE (reference sequence). Losses at the gene ends were 4 bases for V and 7 bases for J; bases not matched to a gene: 17. This CDR3 comprises 18 residues. CDR3 DNA: TGTGCCAGCAGCGCTAAAGCGGGAGGGCCGGTAGTTATGAATGAGCAGTTCTTC. Translated, it gives CASSAKAGGPVVMNEQFF.

The chain joins TRBV11-2 to TRBJ2-3; D not certain. Germline CDR1 and CDR2: SGHAT and FQNNGV. V lost 1 base, J lost 5 bases, and 16 bases lay in between. The CDR3 covers 16 residues. The CDR3 here is CASSLVADVPQDTQYF. The CDR3 DNA reads TGTGCCAGCAGCTTAGTAGCTGACGTTCCACAAGATACGCAGTATTTT.

V usage is TRBV4-3 and J usage is TRBJ1-3; TRBD1 agrees at 7 bases. The length of the CDR3 is 18 residues. Trimming cost V 0 bases and J 2 bases; bases outside gene matches: 10. Germline V gene lookup returns CDR1 LGHNA and CDR2 YSLEER. CDR3 DNA: TGCGCCAGCAGCCAAGACCGACCGGCAGGGGGGACTGGAAACACCATATATTTT. The encoded protein is CASSQDRPAGGTGNTIYF.

This clone was observed a few times. The chain links TRBV6-6 to TRBJ2-7, with D possibly matching TRBD1 (5 bases). Germline CDR1 reads MNHNY; CDR2 reads SVGAGI (reference sequence). The CDR3 has 16 residues. V lost 2 bases and J 1 base, leaving 15 bases between the germline ends. Here the CDR3 DNA reads TGTGCCAGCAGTTACGGGCAGGGAATAAGGTCCTACGAGCAGTACTTC. Translated: CASSYGQGIRSYEQYF.

This rearrangement joins TRBV10-3 to TRBJ1-2, with D possibly being TRBD1 (5 bases). The CDR3 extends over 12 amino acids. Trimming shortened V by 7 bases and J by 8 bases, and 14 bases separated the two germline ends. CDR1 and CDR2 (germline): ENHRY, SYGVKD. The CDR3 protein is CAINTPGGGYTF. CDR3 DNA: TGTGCCATCAATACTCCGGGGGGAGGCTACACCTTC.

V gene TRBV15 combines with J gene TRBJ1-4, with TRBD1 matching 8 bases. The trim removed 0 bases at V and 8 bases at J, leaving 14 bases unmatched. CDR3 size: 18 residues. The germline CDR1 and CDR2 sequences are LNHNV and YYDKDF (reference sequence). CDR3 nucleotide sequence: TGTGCCACCAGCAGAGATAAAAGGGGTGAGACAGGGGAGGAAAAACTGTTTTTT. Translated: CATSRDKRGETGEEKLFF.

The chain uses TRBV7-2 and TRBJ2-7; 9 positions agree with TRBD2. This CDR3 region has 16 residues. Per germline, CDR1 SGHTA and CDR2 FQGNSA. J was trimmed by 4 bases and V by 1 base; bases with no gene match: 8. The CDR3 is CASSLGSLAGRYEQYF. CDR3 coding DNA: TGTGCCAGCAGCTTAGGCTCCCTAGCGGGAAGGTACGAGCAGTACTTC.

In its sample, this clone was seen a few times. This chain uses TRBV19 with TRBJ2-7; the match to TRBD2 covers 7 bases. Germline lookup yields CDR1 LNHDA and CDR2 SQIVND (reference sequence). The CDR3 has 15 amino acids. Unmatched junction bases numbered 7, after V lost 3 bases and J lost 2 bases. The CDR3 reads CASSISAGAPYEQYF. In nucleotides, the CDR3 is TGTGCCAGTAGTATCTCCGCGGGAGCCCCCTACGAGCAGTACTTC.

V is TRBV2 and J is TRBJ2-5, with 10 nucleotides matching TRBD1. The better agreement between TRBJ2-7 and the DNA end casts doubt on the J call. Germline lookup yields CDR1 SNHLY and CDR2 FYNNEI. The CDR3 loop spans 15 amino acids. This chain's CDR3 is CASSEPGTGAYEQYF. The CDR3 DNA reads as TGTGCCAGCAGTGAACCTGGGACAGGGGCCTACGAGCAGTACTTC.

The chain couples TRBV7-2 to TRBJ2-7; the match to TRBD1 covers 9 bases. This CDR3 has 19 amino acids. From germline, CDR1 is SGHTA and CDR2 FQGNSA. J lost 3 bases, V lost 2 bases, and 17 bases had no gene match. The CDR3 loop is CASSLTGGQGGRVGYEQYF. CDR3 in DNA: TGTGCCAGCAGCTTAACGGGGGGACAGGGAGGGAGGGTAGGCTACGAGCAGTACTTC.

CDR3 protein: CASSQGQGEANEKLFF. DNA for the CDR3: TGTGCCAGCAGTCAAGGACAGGGGGAGGCTAATGAAAAACTGTTTTTT. This rearrangement joins TRBV27 to TRBJ1-4; TRBD1 agrees at 10 bases. V lost 5 bases, J lost 3 bases, and 6 bases stayed unmatched. Germline CDR1 is MNHEY and CDR2 is SMNVEV (reference sequence). The CDR3 length is 16 residues.

This chain uses TRBV27 with TRBJ1-5; 7 bases agree with TRBD1. Trimming took 1 base from V and 3 from J; bases not matched to a gene: 3. The CDR3 is 15 residues long. The germline V gene has CDR1 MNHEY and CDR2 SMNVEV (reference sequence). CDR3 in amino acids: CASSLLGTANQPQHF. CDR3 nucleotides: TGTGCCAGCAGTTTATTGGGGACAGCCAATCAGCCCCAGCATTTT.

In this sample, this clone turned up once. The V call is TRBV4-1, the J call TRBJ2-3; 15 bases are a match to TRBD2. V lost 4 bases, J lost 6 bases, and 8 bases stayed unmatched. CDR1 and CDR2 (germline): MGHRA, YSYEKL. The CDR3 runs to 17 residues. The CDR3 coding sequence is TGCGCCAGCAGCCGCGAACGGACTAGCGGGGGGGCTGATACGCAGTATTTT. Its translation: CASSRERTSGGADTQYF.

The chain is built from TRBV2 and TRBJ2-3, with 8 bases aligning to TRBD2. CDR1 is SNHLY, CDR2 FYNNEI, per germline. Trimming cost V 4 bases and J 2 bases; bases outside gene matches: 5. This CDR3 spans 15 amino acids. CDR3 DNA: TGTGCCAGCAGTGTAACTAGCGGCTTCACAGATACGCAGTATTTT. This translates into CASSVTSGFTDTQYF.

A few counts support this clone. The genes are TRBV19 and TRBJ2-3, with 9 bases fitting TRBD2. The CDR3 length is 18 residues. Germline loops: CDR1 LNHDA, CDR2 SQIVND (reference sequence). Trimming cost V 6 bases and J 7 bases; bases outside gene matches: 20. The chain's CDR3 is CASSLIGSGLATLNTQYF. CDR3 DNA: TGTGCCAGTAGCCTTATCGGGTCGGGACTAGCCACCTTAAATACGCAGTATTTT.

This clone appeared a single time. The chain has TRBV5-5 and TRBJ1-3; D gene unclear. Trimming left V 3 bases short and J 0 bases short, with 13 bases between. The CDR3 extends over 16 amino acids. Germline CDR1 and CDR2: SGHKS and YYEKEE (reference sequence). CDR3 sequence (DNA): TGTGCCAGCAGCTCACTGGTGGAGAGCTCTGGAAACACCATATATTTT. Protein sequence: CASSSLVESSGNTIYF. Looking up the rest from reference TRBV5-5 and TRBJ1-3 gives the full variable domain: DAGVTQSPTHLIKTRGQQVTLRCSPISGHKSVSWYQQVLGQGPQFIFQYYEKEERGRGNFPDRFSARQFPNYSSELNVNALLLGDSALYLCASSSLVESSGNTIYFGEGSWLTVV.

The chain employs TRBV15 and TRBJ2-2; D gene unclear. The CDR3 runs 14 residues. Trimming stripped 0 bases from V and 6 bases from J, with 8 bases between. CDR1 is LNHNV and CDR2 is YYDKDF in the germline V gene (reference sequence). CDR3: CATSRDGLSGELFF. The CDR3 DNA is TGTGCCACCAGCAGAGACGGTCTCTCCGGGGAGCTGTTTTTT.

The rearrangement joins TRBV18 to TRBJ2-7; the D gene is possibly TRBD1 (6 bases). Looked up from germline, CDR1 is KGHSH and CDR2 is LQKENI. Trimming stripped 4 bases from V and 2 bases from J, with 15 bases between. The CDR3 runs to 15 residues. This CDR3 reads CASSHPHRVPYEQYF. The DNA for the CDR3 is TGTGCCAGCTCACACCCCCACAGGGTGCCCTACGAGCAGTACTTC.